This is a list of T cell receptor beta chains from one sample in a study of beta chain features in type 1 diabetes. Only in-frame clones appear in the TCRdb table, and some are missing; sequencing was by immunoSEQ multiplex PCR. The repertoire consists of around 300,000 clones, with 15% occurring once and the leading ten covering roughly 0.015%. Sequences were obtained from naive CD4+ T cells from blood. All receptors come from a man aged 18-30 years with type 1 diabetes. CDR3s include the opening cysteine and the closing phenylalanine or tryptophan. The order of the fields is D gene, J gene, clone size, CDR3 length, V gene, CDR3 DNA, CDR3 protein. The D gene is left open where the match is weak. The size field is filled for only some rows; it gives once, few, many or a size class.

NA,TRBJ2-1,NA,16,TRBV7-2,TGTGCCAGCACCCCCGAACGGGATACCTCCTACAATGAGCAGTTCTTC,CASTPERDTSYNEQFF
TRBD2,TRBJ2-3,few,14,TRBV29-1,TGCAGCGTTGAACGAGCGGGGGGCACAGATACGCAGTATTTT,CSVERAGGTDTQYF
TRBD2,TRBJ2-3,once,15,TRBV30,TGTGCCTGGAGTATGGCTAGCGGGAGGGGCGATACGCAGTATTTT,CAWSMASGRGDTQYF
NA,TRBJ2-3,NA,16,TRBV6-5,TGTGCCAGCAGTTACTCCTCTTCTGCCCTCGCGGATACGCAGTATTTT,CASSYSSSALADTQYF
NA,TRBJ1-1,few,11,TRBV28,TGTGCCACCTCCTCTTCCCCGGGGGCTTTCTTT,CATSSSPGAFF
NA,TRBJ2-2,NA,12,TRBV7-2,TGTGCCAGCAGCTTGAGAGGGCGGGAGCTGTTTTTT,CASSLRGRELFF
NA,TRBJ1-1,few,15,TRBV5-4,TGTGCCAGCAGGTTGAAGGGGGATGAGAACACTGAAGCTTTCTTT,CASRLKGDENTEAFF
NA,TRBJ2-7,few,12,TRBV10-3,TGTGCCCTGGGACTCCCCGGAGACGAGCAGTACTTC,CALGLPGDEQYF
NA,TRBJ1-2,few,11,TRBV29-1,TGCAGCGTTTTTTTAAACTATGGCTACACCTTC,CSVFLNYGYTF
TRBD2,TRBJ2-3,few,15,TRBV7-2,TGTGCCAGCAGGTTGGCCGGGGGGGCGGCAGATACGCAGTATTTT,CASRLAGGAADTQYF
TRBD2,TRBJ2-7,NA,13,TRBV30,TGTGCCTGGAATCCGGGACTAGCAGTCGAGCAGTACTTC,CAWNPGLAVEQYF
NA,TRBJ2-3,NA,16,TRBV5-4,TGTGCCAGCAGCTTCGGTAGCCGTACCCTTTCAGATACGCAGTATTTT,CASSFGSRTLSDTQYF
NA,TRBJ2-7,NA,14,TRBV5-6,TGTGCCAGCAGCTTGGGACTGATAGCCTACGAGCAGTACTTC,CASSLGLIAYEQYF
NA,TRBJ2-5,NA,13,TRBV7-9,TGTGCCAGCAGCTTGTACAGGTCGGAGACCCAGTACTTC,CASSLYRSETQYF
NA,TRBJ1-3,NA,13,TRBV7-9,TGTGCCAGCAGCTTAGATGGCCGGGGCACCATATATTTT,CASSLDGRGTIYF
TRBD1,TRBJ2-3,NA,15,TRBV2,TGTGCCAGCAGGCAACGGGACAGCCCGACAGATACGCAGTATTTT,CASRQRDSPTDTQYF
TRBD2,TRBJ2-3,NA,17,TRBV4-1,TGCGCCAGCAGCCAGCTCGGGACTAGCAAAGGCACAGATACGCAGTATTTT,CASSQLGTSKGTDTQYF
TRBD2,TRBJ2-1,few,16,TRBV7-9,TGTGCCAGCAGCTTTTCGAGCGGGAGTTCCTACAATGAGCAGTTCTTC,CASSFSSGSSYNEQFF
NA,TRBJ2-5,NA,13,TRBV19,TGTGCCAGCACCGGGACATCTCAAGAGACCCAGTACTTC,CASTGTSQETQYF
TRBD1,TRBJ2-7,few,14,TRBV2,TGTGCCAGCGGTGCCGGGACAGGGGATTACGAGCAGTACTTC,CASGAGTGDYEQYF
TRBD1,TRBJ2-6,NA,15,TRBV7-9,TGTGCCAGCAGCCCAGGGGGTTCGGGGGCCAACGTCCTGACTTTC,CASSPGGSGANVLTF
NA,TRBJ2-5,NA,14,TRBV27,TGTGCCAGCAGTTTTGTGGGGCAGCAAGAGACCCAGTACTTC,CASSFVGQQETQYF
TRBD2,TRBJ2-1,NA,16,TRBV7-2,TGTGCCAGCAGCTTAACTTCTAGCGGGGGCAACAATGAGCAGTTCTTC,CASSLTSSGGNNEQFF
NA,TRBJ2-1,NA,15,TRBV7-2,TGTGCCAGCAGCCCACCGGGACAATACTACAATGAGCAGTTCTTC,CASSPPGQYYNEQFF
TRBD1,TRBJ2-7,NA,15,TRBV18,TGTGCCAGCTCACCACACCGGGACAGTTCCTACGAGCAGTACTTC,CASSPHRDSSYEQYF
TRBD1,TRBJ2-1,NA,13,TRBV30,TGTGCCTGGAGGGACAGGGGGAGGAATGAGCAGTTCTTC,CAWRDRGRNEQFF
NA,TRBJ2-7,NA,14,TRBV18,TGTGCCAGCTCACCACTGGACAGTTCCTACGAGCAGTACTTC,CASSPLDSSYEQYF
NA,TRBJ2-7,few,15,TRBV4-1,TGCGCCAGCAGCCCACATCTTACCCCCAGTTACGAGCAGTACTTC,CASSPHLTPSYEQYF
TRBD2,TRBJ2-1,NA,15,TRBV11-2,TGTGCCAGCAGTTCCCTAGCGGGTAAGAACAATGAGCAGTTCTTC,CASSSLAGKNNEQFF
TRBD2,TRBJ2-7,NA,14,TRBV28,TGTGCCAGCAGTTTATATCGGGGGGGCTACGAGCAGTACTTC,CASSLYRGGYEQYF
TRBD1,TRBJ1-1,few,14,TRBV11-2,TGTGCCAGCAGCTTAGTCCCCACAGGGGTTGAGGCTTTCTTT,CASSLVPTGVEAFF
TRBD2,TRBJ2-5,NA,16,TRBV9,TGTGCCAGCAGCGTAGCCACGGGAGGAATTCAAGAGACCCAGTACTTC,CASSVATGGIQETQYF
TRBD2,TRBJ2-5,NA,15,TRBV11-3,TGTGCCAGCAGCTCCCAAGCGGGGGGGCCGGAGACCCAGTACTTC,CASSSQAGGPETQYF
NA,TRBJ2-5,few,17,TRBV9,TGTGCCAGCAGCGTATTTGAAGGGGTGATTCCCCAAGAGACCCAGTACTTC,CASSVFEGVIPQETQYF
TRBD1,TRBJ1-5,NA,14,TRBV30,TGTGCCTGCTCCACCGGGACAGTGAATCAGCCCCAGCATTTT,CACSTGTVNQPQHF
NA,TRBJ2-1,NA,12,TRBV6-6,TGTGCCAGCAGTTACTCAGGGGATGAGCAGTTCTTC,CASSYSGDEQFF
TRBD2,TRBJ2-1,few,15,TRBV7-2,TGTGCCAGCAGCTCATCGACTAGCGGGAGAAATGAGCAGTTCTTC,CASSSSTSGRNEQFF
NA,TRBJ2-7,few,17,TRBV4-3,TGCGCCAGCAGCCATAGTTTTGGGAGTGGTAGGGCCTACGAGCAGTACTTC,CASSHSFGSGRAYEQYF
TRBD2,TRBJ2-7,few,14,TRBV9,TGTGCCAGCAGCGTTAGCGGGCGAGGCTACGAGCAGTACTTC,CASSVSGRGYEQYF
NA,TRBJ2-5,few,14,TRBV27,TGTGCCAGCAGTCTCGCAGGGATTCGAGAGACCCAGTACTTC,CASSLAGIRETQYF